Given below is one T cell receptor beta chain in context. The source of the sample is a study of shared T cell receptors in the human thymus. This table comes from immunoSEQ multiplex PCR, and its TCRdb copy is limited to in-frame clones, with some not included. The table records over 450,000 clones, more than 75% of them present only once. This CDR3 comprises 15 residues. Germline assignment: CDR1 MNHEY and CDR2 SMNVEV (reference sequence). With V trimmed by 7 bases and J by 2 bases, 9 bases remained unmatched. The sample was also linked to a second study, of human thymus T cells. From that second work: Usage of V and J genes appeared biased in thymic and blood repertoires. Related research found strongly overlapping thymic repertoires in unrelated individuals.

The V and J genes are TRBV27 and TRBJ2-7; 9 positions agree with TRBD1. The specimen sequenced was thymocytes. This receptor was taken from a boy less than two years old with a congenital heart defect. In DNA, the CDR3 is TGTGCCAGCACCTTAGAGGGGACAGGGCCCTACGAGCAGTACTTC. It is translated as CASTLEGTGPYEQYF.